The clone carrying this TCR beta chain has ten or more counts. MiXCR, applied by TCRdb to the PCR reads, yields one record per CDR3 protein. The table lists more than 70,000 distinct CDR3 sequences, approximately 54% of them singletons. This sample was taken from a study of CDR3 diversity in severe acne. After removal of 3 bases from V and 4 bases from J, the junction contained 12 bases not matched to a gene. The germline gives CDR1 KGHSH, CDR2 LQKENI. The CDR3 contains 18 residues. The genes are TRBV18 and TRBJ1-1; 12 bases agree with TRBD1. Sample: blood. The clonotype comes from a male donor with severe acne vulgaris. In nucleotides, the CDR3 is TGTGCCAGCTCACCCCCCTCCGGGACAGGGGGCTCGGGCACTGAAGCTTTCTTT. It encodes CASSPPSGTGGSGTEAFF.